The entry below gives a single T cell receptor beta chain sequence along with its context. This sample is part of a study of OX40 agonist ivuxolimab in advanced cancers. Here immunoSEQ multiplex PCR was the method, and the copy in TCRdb shows in-frame clones only, minus some. The table lists 70,000 to 90,000 clones, around 90% of them singletons. The junction had 8 bases not matched to a gene; V was cut back by 4 bases and J by 5 bases. The CDR3 spans 16 residues. CDR1 is LNHDA, CDR2 SQIVND, per germline (reference sequence). The receptor was isolated from an adult with an advanced solid tumor such as melanoma, head and neck, liver or kidney cancer. Sequenced material: CD4+ or CD8+ T cells sorted from blood, taken in a trial of the OX40 agonist ivuxolimab. The rearrangement links TRBV19 to TRBJ1-2, with 12 bases lining up with TRBD1. This CDR3 is CASSTPGTGGGYGYTF. CDR3 nucleotides: TGTGCCAGTAGTACTCCCGGGACAGGGGGCGGTTATGGCTACACCTTC.